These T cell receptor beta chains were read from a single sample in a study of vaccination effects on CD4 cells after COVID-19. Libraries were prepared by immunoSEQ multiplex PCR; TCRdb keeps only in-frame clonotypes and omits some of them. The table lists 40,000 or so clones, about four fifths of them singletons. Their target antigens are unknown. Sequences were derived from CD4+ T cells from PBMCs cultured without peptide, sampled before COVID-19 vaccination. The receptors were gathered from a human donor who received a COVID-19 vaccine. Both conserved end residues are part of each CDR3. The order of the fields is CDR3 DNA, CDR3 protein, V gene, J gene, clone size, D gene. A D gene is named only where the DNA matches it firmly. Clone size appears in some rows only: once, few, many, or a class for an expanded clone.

DNA: TGTGCCAGCAGCTTTTGGGGAGGCGGCACTGGGGCCAACGTCCTGACTTTC
CDR3: CASSFWGGGTGANVLTF
V: TRBV7-2
J: TRBJ2-6
size: .
D: .

DNA: TGTGCCAGTAGTCCCCGGACTAGCGGGAGGCCGAGAGCTTACGAGCAGTACTTC
CDR3: CASSPRTSGRPRAYEQYF
V: TRBV19
J: TRBJ2-7
size: .
D: TRBD2

DNA: TGTGCCAGCAGGCCGGACGGATCCAATCAGCCCCAGCATTTT
CDR3: CASRPDGSNQPQHF
V: TRBV7-2
J: TRBJ1-5
size: few
D: .

DNA: TGTGCCAGCAGCGCCGGGGGGGGGCGGAATTATGGCTACACCTTC
CDR3: CASSAGGGRNYGYTF
V: TRBV9
J: TRBJ1-2
size: few
D: .

DNA: TGTGCCAGCAGCTCCGCAGGGGTTCACACCATATATTTT
CDR3: CASSSAGVHTIYF
V: TRBV5-4
J: TRBJ1-3
size: few
D: .

DNA: TGTGCCAGCAGTGAAGGCAGGGGAGTAAGCTATGGCTACACCTTC
CDR3: CASSEGRGVSYGYTF
V: TRBV2
J: TRBJ1-2
size: few
D: .

DNA: TGTGCCAGCAGCTTGGCCGGGCAGGCGATCTCCTATAATTCACCCCTCCACTTT
CDR3: CASSLAGQAISYNSPLHF
V: TRBV5-5
J: TRBJ1-6
size: .
D: .

DNA: TGTGCCAGTAGTATGTGGGACAGGAACCACGGTGGCTACACCTTC
CDR3: CASSMWDRNHGGYTF
V: TRBV19
J: TRBJ1-2
size: .
D: TRBD1

DNA: TGTGCCAGCTCTCCCCGGATTGAGCGGGGGGGCCGCCCAGATACGCAGTATTTT
CDR3: CASSPRIERGGRPDTQYF
V: TRBV18
J: TRBJ2-3
size: .
D: TRBD2

DNA: TGTGCCAGCAGCCAAGTACGCTGGGACAGGGTTTGGGCTGAAGCTTTCTTT
CDR3: CASSQVRWDRVWAEAFF
V: TRBV14
J: TRBJ1-1
size: .
D: TRBD1

DNA: TGTGCCAGTAGTATTCCTAACACCGGGGAGCTGTTTTTT
CDR3: CASSIPNTGELFF
V: TRBV19
J: TRBJ2-2
size: .
D: .

DNA: TGCAGCGGGGGGGGACTAGCGGGAGCAGATACGCAGTATTTT
CDR3: CSGGGLAGADTQYF
V: TRBV29-1
J: TRBJ2-3
size: .
D: TRBD2

DNA: TGTGCCAGCAGCTTTGATGGGGGTCTTAGGGGCTACGAGCAGTACTTC
CDR3: CASSFDGGLRGYEQYF
V: TRBV11-2
J: TRBJ2-7
size: .
D: .

DNA: TGTGCCAGCAGCGTAGTGGGGGGTACGCAGTATTTT
CDR3: CASSVVGGTQYF
V: TRBV9
J: TRBJ2-3
size: few
D: .

DNA: TGTGCCAGCAGCCGCGACAGTGTAAAACTGTTTTTT
CDR3: CASSRDSVKLFF
V: TRBV7-9
J: TRBJ1-4
size: .
D: .

DNA: TGCGCCAGCAGCTTGGAGAGGAACACTGAAGCTTTCTTT
CDR3: CASSLERNTEAFF
V: TRBV5-1
J: TRBJ1-1
size: few
D: .

DNA: TGTGCCAGCAGCGGGGTTTCGGGAGAGACCCAGTACTTC
CDR3: CASSGVSGETQYF
V: TRBV7-2
J: TRBJ2-5
size: once
D: .

DNA: TGTGCCGGCAGACAGTCGGGAGCTTTCTTT
CDR3: CAGRQSGAFF
V: TRBV7-2
J: TRBJ1-1
size: few
D: .

DNA: TGTGCCAGCAGTTTCAGAGATACGCAGTATTTT
CDR3: CASSFRDTQYF
V: TRBV28
J: TRBJ2-3
size: .
D: .

DNA: TGTGCCAGCAGCCCCTTCCATGGGGACAAACTGTTTTTT
CDR3: CASSPFHGDKLFF
V: TRBV14
J: TRBJ1-4
size: .
D: .

DNA: TGTGCCAGCAGCCCGGGCCTCTCAGGGAGCGAGCAGTACTTC
CDR3: CASSPGLSGSEQYF
V: TRBV9
J: TRBJ2-7
size: .
D: .

DNA: TGCGCCAGCAGCGAACAGGGGTTTAATTCACCCCTCCACTTT
CDR3: CASSEQGFNSPLHF
V: TRBV5-1
J: TRBJ1-6
size: .
D: TRBD1

DNA: TGTGCCAGCAGTTTAAGTGCGGTATATGGCTACACCTTC
CDR3: CASSLSAVYGYTF
V: TRBV28
J: TRBJ1-2
size: .
D: .

DNA: TGCGCCAGCAGTCCCGACAGGGCCACTCCAGATACGCAGTATTTT
CDR3: CASSPDRATPDTQYF
V: TRBV5-1
J: TRBJ2-3
size: .
D: TRBD1

DNA: TGCGCCAGCAGCCCTCAGGGACAGGGGGTACACAATGAGCAGTTCTTC
CDR3: CASSPQGQGVHNEQFF
V: TRBV5-1
J: TRBJ2-1
size: .
D: TRBD1

DNA: TGTGCCAGTCGCAACCTCCTAGCGGCGAGCACAGATACGCAGTATTTT
CDR3: CASRNLLAASTDTQYF
V: TRBV19
J: TRBJ2-3
size: .
D: TRBD2

DNA: TGTGCCAGCAGTGCCTACTTCAGGGGACGGAGCAATCAGCCCCAGCATTTT
CDR3: CASSAYFRGRSNQPQHF
V: TRBV28
J: TRBJ1-5
size: .
D: .

DNA: TGTGCCAGCAGCAGAGACGGCTCCTATAATTCACCCCTCCACTTT
CDR3: CASSRDGSYNSPLHF
V: TRBV11-2
J: TRBJ1-6
size: .
D: .

DNA: TGTGCCAGCAGCCCGGGACAGACTAGCACAGATACGCAGTATTTT
CDR3: CASSPGQTSTDTQYF
V: TRBV5-8
J: TRBJ2-3
size: .
D: TRBD1

DNA: TGTGCCAGCAGGATAATAGCGGGGGTCCCGACTAGCACAGATACGCAGTATTTT
CDR3: CASRIIAGVPTSTDTQYF
V: TRBV7-2
J: TRBJ2-3
size: once
D: TRBD2

DNA: TGTGCCAGCAGTTACACCGGGACAGGGAATTCACCCCTCCACTTT
CDR3: CASSYTGTGNSPLHF
V: TRBV6-5
J: TRBJ1-6
size: .
D: TRBD1

DNA: TGTGCCAGCAGTGTGAGCGGGGGCTCCTACAATGAGCAGTTCTTC
CDR3: CASSVSGGSYNEQFF
V: TRBV25-1
J: TRBJ2-1
size: .
D: TRBD2

DNA: TGTGCCAGCAGTTTGACACAGCATAATTCACCCCTCCACTTT
CDR3: CASSLTQHNSPLHF
V: TRBV28
J: TRBJ1-6
size: .
D: .

DNA: TGCGCCAGCAGCCTAAACTTTTGGGGGGCAAACGATTCACCCCTCCACTTT
CDR3: CASSLNFWGANDSPLHF
V: TRBV4-3
J: TRBJ1-6
size: .
D: .

DNA: TGTGCCAGCAGCCTAAGGGAGACCTACGAGCAGTACTTC
CDR3: CASSLRETYEQYF
V: TRBV27
J: TRBJ2-7
size: .
D: .

DNA: TGTGCCTGGCGGATCAGGGCTGGTGGGGAAAAACTGTTTTTT
CDR3: CAWRIRAGGEKLFF
V: TRBV30
J: TRBJ1-4
size: .
D: .

DNA: TGTGCCAGCAGCTTTTCAAGGGGGCTTAAATCACCCCTCCACTTT
CDR3: CASSFSRGLKSPLHF
V: TRBV7-9
J: TRBJ1-6
size: once
D: TRBD1

DNA: TGTGCCAGCAGCCACCCTGGTCGGGGCTACACCTTC
CDR3: CASSHPGRGYTF
V: TRBV3-1/TRBV3-2
J: TRBJ1-2
size: .
D: .

DNA: TGTGCCAGCAGTTTCCGTTTCAGGAGGACCGGGGAGCTGTTTTTT
CDR3: CASSFRFRRTGELFF
V: TRBV28
J: TRBJ2-2
size: few
D: .

DNA: TGTGCCTGGAGTCCCCTTGCTGGGGCCAACGTCCTGACTTTC
CDR3: CAWSPLAGANVLTF
V: TRBV30
J: TRBJ2-6
size: .
D: .

DNA: TGCAGCGTTGTGTGGACTATCATGAACACTGAAGCTTTCTTT
CDR3: CSVVWTIMNTEAFF
V: TRBV29-1
J: TRBJ1-1
size: .
D: .